The rows below give T cell receptor beta chains drawn from one sample of a study of blood T cell repertoires in COVID-19. Data came from immunoSEQ multiplex PCR; TCRdb stores just in-frame clones and leaves some out. The table lists a few hundred thousand clones, roughly 84% of them singletons. The sequenced sample consisted of PBMCs or T cells enriched from blood (not recorded which). The receptors come from a woman aged 30 to 39 who had recovered from COVID-19. Each CDR3 is given with its conserved first and last residue. A D gene is named only where the DNA matches it firmly. Only some rows state a clone size, as once, few, many or a class for expanded clones.

cdr3_aa cdr3_nt clone_size v_call d_call j_call
CASSEDAGFDEKLFF TGTGCCAGCAGTGAAGACGCAGGGTTCGATGAAAAACTGTTTTTT . TRBV6-1 . TRBJ1-4
CASESGGGETQYF TGTGCCAGCGAGTCTGGCGGGGGGGAGACCCAGTACTTC once TRBV6-5 TRBD2 TRBJ2-5
CASSFLGTSDAETQYF TGCGCCAGCAGCTTTCTGGGGACTAGCGATGCGGAGACCCAGTACTTC . TRBV5-1 TRBD2 TRBJ2-5
CASSFEDRGEQYF TGTGCCAGCAGCTTCGAGGACAGGGGGGAGCAGTACTTC . TRBV7-6 TRBD1 TRBJ2-7
CASTWPQETQYF TGTGCCAGCACTTGGCCACAAGAGACCCAGTACTTC . TRBV6-5 . TRBJ2-5
CASSLAGQGDQPQHF TGTGCCAGCAGCTTAGCCGGACAGGGGGATCAGCCCCAGCATTTT . TRBV7-9 TRBD1 TRBJ1-5
CASSERRDSYGYTF TGTGCCAGCAGTGAACGCAGGGACTCCTATGGCTACACCTTC few TRBV6-1 . TRBJ1-2
CASSYQGGYGYTF TGTGCCAGCAGTTATCAGGGTGGCTATGGCTACACCTTC . TRBV6-5 . TRBJ1-2
CASSQGLVSGELFF TGTGCCAGCAGCCAAGGACTAGTTTCCGGGGAGCTGTTTTTT few TRBV7-6 TRBD2 TRBJ2-2
CASSPPQGSGGYNEQFF TGTGCCAGCTCACCACCTCAGGGTAGCGGGGGGTACAATGAGCAGTTCTTC . TRBV18 TRBD2 TRBJ2-1
CASSHQGPGQPQHF TGTGCCAGCAGTCATCAGGGTCCTGGGCAGCCCCAGCATTTT once TRBV7-9 . TRBJ1-5
CASSLARGEYETQYF TGTGCTAGCAGCTTAGCGCGTGGGGAGTACGAGACCCAGTACTTC . TRBV7-7 . TRBJ2-5
CASSPSSTDTQYF TGTGCCAGCAGCCCTTCTAGCACAGATACGCAGTATTTT . TRBV5-6 . TRBJ2-3
CASSLTAGNEQFF TGTGCCAGCAGTTTAACAGCGGGCAATGAGCAGTTCTTC . TRBV12-3/TRBV12-4 . TRBJ2-1
CASSFGLKETQYF TGTGCCAGCAGTTTTGGACTCAAAGAGACCCAGTACTTC . TRBV12-3/TRBV12-4 . TRBJ2-5
CASSPLSTDTQYF TGTGCCAGCTCACCCCTTTCGACAGATACGCAGTATTTT . TRBV18 . TRBJ2-3
CASSLQVEKLFF TGTGCCAGCAGTTTACAGGTTGAAAAACTGTTTTTT once TRBV12-3/TRBV12-4 . TRBJ1-4
CASSNDNSGNTIYF TGTGCCAGCAGCAACGACAACTCTGGAAACACCATATATTTT . TRBV2 . TRBJ1-3
CASSPPYLGTTIYGYTF TGTGCCAGCTCACCACCTTATTTAGGGACAACAATCTATGGCTACACCTTC . TRBV18 . TRBJ1-2
CASSADREYNEQFF TGTGCCAGCAGCGCCGATAGGGAGTACAATGAGCAGTTCTTC once TRBV11-3 . TRBJ2-1
CASSSGTSVYEQYF TGTGCCAGCAGTTCCGGGACTAGCGTCTACGAGCAGTACTTC . TRBV7-6 TRBD2 TRBJ2-7
CASSPLYYGYTF TGTGCCAGCAGTCCCCTTTACTATGGCTACACCTTC . TRBV28 . TRBJ1-2
CASSIGRLAGGSYNEQFF TGTGCCAGTAGTATAGGTCGACTAGCGGGAGGTTCCTACAATGAGCAGTTCTTC few TRBV19 TRBD2 TRBJ2-1
CASSPRTAANTGELFF TGCGCCAGCAGCCCTCGGACAGCTGCGAACACCGGGGAGCTGTTTTTT . TRBV4-1 . TRBJ2-2
CASALSSGRGDTQYF TGTGCCAGCGCCCTCTCTAGCGGGAGAGGAGATACGCAGTATTTT . TRBV14 TRBD2 TRBJ2-3
CASSRLADIPSSYNEQFF TGTGCCAGCAGTCGGCTAGCGGACATTCCGAGCTCCTACAATGAGCAGTTCTTC . TRBV28 TRBD2 TRBJ2-1
CASSPQSGDGYTF TGTGCCAGCAGCCCCCAGTCAGGGGATGGCTACACCTTC . TRBV7-3 . TRBJ1-2
CASSLDQYNSPLHF TGTGCCAGCAGCTTGGATCAGTATAATTCACCCCTCCACTTT . TRBV5-4 . TRBJ1-6
CASSQERRRSGNTIYF TGTGCCAGCAGCCAAGAAAGGAGACGCTCTGGAAACACCATATATTTT . TRBV4-2 . TRBJ1-3
CASSLNSGGRAHEQYF TGTGCCAGCAGCTTAAATTCGGGGGGCAGGGCCCACGAGCAGTACTTC few TRBV7-8 . TRBJ2-7
CASQGWTYEQYF TGTGCCAGCCAGGGGTGGACCTACGAGCAGTACTTC . TRBV25-1 . TRBJ2-7
CASSETSGRADTQYF TGTGCCAGCAGTGAGACTAGCGGGAGGGCGGATACGCAGTATTTT . TRBV2 TRBD2 TRBJ2-3
CATSVTSGSFEAYNEQFF TGTGCCACCAGTGTGACTAGCGGGAGCTTTGAAGCCTACAATGAGCAGTTCTTC . TRBV24-1 TRBD2 TRBJ2-1
CASSQDPDRPQHF TGCGCCAGCAGCCAAGATCCGGACAGACCCCAGCATTTT . TRBV4-1 . TRBJ1-5
CASRTEGQGKRDTEAFF TGTGCCAGCAGAACAGAAGGACAGGGAAAGAGGGACACTGAAGCTTTCTTT . TRBV27 TRBD1 TRBJ1-1
CSADGGYEQYF TGCAGTGCCGACGGGGGCTACGAGCAGTACTTC . TRBV20-1 . TRBJ2-7
CASTLEAGNTIYF TGCGCCAGCACCCTCGAGGCTGGAAACACCATATATTTT . TRBV4-1 . TRBJ1-3